A single sample gave rise to the 19 T cell receptor beta chains below, sequenced in a study of blood T cell repertoires in COVID-19. Here immunoSEQ multiplex PCR was the method, and the copy in TCRdb shows in-frame clones only, minus some. The sample yields 80,000 to 100,000 clones, about 86% seen once. The sample consisted of peripheral blood. The receptors were gathered from an elderly woman in a cohort sampled during active or convalescent COVID-19.

The chain uses TRBV6-4 and TRBJ2-1; D might be TRBD2 (5 bases). The CDR3 length is 16 residues. V lost 6 bases and J lost 4, with 19 bases in between. The germline gives CDR1 MRHNA, CDR2 SNTAGT. The CDR3 DNA follows: TGTGCCAGCAGCATAGGGAGTCTGACTTCTTACAATGAGCAGTTCTTC. This encodes CASSIGSLTSYNEQFF.

This sequence joins TRBV6-2 or TRBV6-3 and TRBJ2-3, with D unresolved. Germline values: CDR1 MNHEY, CDR2 SVGEGT. CDR3 length equals 14 residues. V was clipped by 0 bases and J by 3 bases, with 7 bases between them. For the CDR3, the DNA is TGTGCCAGCAGTTACTCTCTAGGTACAGATACGCAGTATTTT. It encodes CASSYSLGTDTQYF.

The rearrangement uses TRBV28 and TRBJ1-2; perhaps TRBD1 as D (5 bases). The CDR3 contains 15 residues. Germline V CDR1 and CDR2: MDHEN, SYDVKM. V was clipped by 6 bases and J by 0 bases, with 14 bases between them. CDR3 DNA: TGTGCCAGCAGCCCAAACAGGAGAACTAACTATGGCTACACCTTC. Its translation is CASSPNRRTNYGYTF.

The rearrangement joins TRBV4-2 to TRBJ1-4, with a tentative D call TRBD1 (5 bases). With 1 base removed from V and 6 bases from J, the gap between germline ends came to 15 bases. This CDR3 has 16 amino acids. Germline CDR1 and CDR2: LGHNA and YNFKEQ. CDR3 bases: TGTGCCAGCAGCCAAGGGACGGGACTGATTGATGAAAAACTGTTTTTT. This sequence encodes CASSQGTGLIDEKLFF.

This chain uses TRBV19 with TRBJ2-5; unclear D gene. This CDR3 has 11 residues. The V gene's germline CDR1 is LNHDA and CDR2 SQIVND (reference sequence). V lost 5 bases and J lost 4, with 5 bases in between. For the CDR3, the DNA is TGTGCCAGTAGTTCAGGAGAGACCCAGTACTTC. Its protein is CASSSGETQYF. Full variable domain (missing parts from reference TRBV19 and TRBJ2-5): DGGITQSPKYLFRKEGQNVTLSCEQNLNHDAMYWYRQDPGQGLRLIYYSQIVNDFQKGDIAEGYSVSREKKESFPLTVTSAQKNPTAFYLCASSSGETQYFGPGTRLLVL.

V and J are TRBV2 and TRBJ2-7; 10 nucleotides align to TRBD1. The CDR3 runs 17 residues. CDR1 and CDR2 (germline): SNHLY, FYNNEI. After removal of 0 bases from V and 3 bases from J, the junction contained 8 bases not matched to a gene. CDR3 nucleotides: TGTGCCAGCAGTGAAGCAAAGGGACAGGGGTACCACTACGAGCAGTACGTC. It codes for CASSEAKGQGYHYEQYV.

V usage is TRBV3-1 (or the pseudogene TRBV3-2) and J usage is TRBJ2-1; D remains ambiguous. The CDR3 sequence is 14 residues long. Between the trimmed V and J ends, which lost 1 base and 5 bases, there was a span of 9 bases. Germline CDR1 is LGHDT and CDR2 is YNNKEL (reference sequence). DNA of the CDR3: TGTGCCAGCAGCCAAGCTGGAGTTAACAATGAGCAGTTCTTC. It specifies CASSQAGVNNEQFF.

The chain uses TRBV2 and TRBJ1-1; D is undetermined. Trimming stripped 6 bases from V and 1 base from J, with 9 bases between. The CDR3 consists of 13 residues. In germline, CDR1 is SNHLY, CDR2 FYNNEI. CDR3 DNA: TGTGCCAGCAGCTACCGAGGGAACACTGAAGCTTTCTTT. Protein: CASSYRGNTEAFF.

There are a few counts of this clone. The chain couples TRBV9 to TRBJ2-7; D is possibly TRBD2 (5 bases). The germline CDR1 and CDR2 sequences are SGDLS and YYNGEE. This CDR3 has 14 amino acids. With 3 bases removed from V and 6 bases from J, the gap between germline ends came to 16 bases. The CDR3 region has the DNA TGTGCCAGCAGCGCCGTGGGCGGACTCCTCGAGCAGTACTTC. Residues: CASSAVGGLLEQYF.

This clone is a singleton in its sample. This chain links TRBV25-1 with TRBJ2-5, with D possibly TRBD1 on 6 matching bases. The CDR3 is 12 residues long. Germline-derived CDR1 and CDR2 are MGHDK and SYGVNS. Trimming cost V 6 bases and J 4 bases, with 9 bases left between them. The CDR3: CASSRGRETQYF. CDR3 in DNA: TGTGCCAGCAGCAGGGGTCGAGAGACCCAGTACTTC.

The CDR3 nucleotides are TGTGCCAGCACCCGGGACACAGATACGCAGTATTTT. It is translated as CASTRDTDTQYF. The chain couples TRBV6-5 to TRBJ2-3; D might be TRBD2 (5 bases). Trimming removed 7 bases at V and 2 bases at J, with 7 bases between. The CDR3 length is 12 residues. In germline, CDR1 is MNHEY, CDR2 SVGAGI.

V gene TRBV7-2 combines with J gene TRBJ2-5; TRBD2 matches at 14 bases. CDR1 SGHTA and CDR2 FQGNSA come from the germline V gene. V was pared by 3 bases and J by 5 bases, with 11 bases of the junction left unmatched. The CDR3 is 18 residues long. The chain's CDR3 is CASSFPGLAGAPRETQYF. The CDR3 DNA is TGTGCCAGCAGCTTCCCGGGACTAGCGGGAGCCCCGAGGGAGACCCAGTACTTC. Filled out from reference TRBV7-2 and TRBJ2-5, the complete variable domain reads GAGVSQSPSNKVTEKGKDVELRCDPISGHTALYWYRQSLGQGLEFLIYFQGNSAPDKSGLPSDRFSAERTGGSVSTLTIQRTQQEDSAVYLCASSFPGLAGAPRETQYFGPGTRLLVL.

The V gene is TRBV28, the J gene TRBJ1-2, with 7 nucleotides matching TRBD1. With 6 bases clipped from V and 1 base from J, the junction kept 14 bases outside the gene matches. The CDR3 is 17 amino acids. CDR1 and CDR2 from the germline V gene are MDHEN and SYDVKM. The DNA of the CDR3 is TGTGCCAGCAGAGGTATGGGACAGAATACTCTTAACTATGGCTACACCTTC. This gives the protein CASRGMGQNTLNYGYTF.

The CDR3 reads CASSPRYTGELFF. For the CDR3, the DNA is TGTGCCAGCAGCCCCCGGTATACCGGGGAGCTGTTTTTT. The rearrangement uses TRBV28 and TRBJ2-2; D unresolved. V was pared by 6 bases and J by 5 bases, with 10 bases between. This CDR3 region has 13 residues. Looked up from germline, CDR1 is MDHEN and CDR2 is SYDVKM. Together with reference TRBV28 and TRBJ2-2, the CDR3 gives the full variable domain: DVKVTQSSRYLVKRTGEKVFLECVQDMDHENMFWYRQDPGLGLRLIYFSYDVKMKEKGDIPEGYSVSREKKERFSLILESASTNQTSMYLCASSPRYTGELFFGEGSRLTVL.

The chain employs TRBV5-1 and TRBJ2-1; the match to TRBD2 covers 13 bases. With 0 bases clipped from V and 8 bases from J, the junction kept 14 bases outside the gene matches. The CDR3 totals 19 residues. Germline V gene lookup returns CDR1 SGHRS and CDR2 YFSETQ. CDR3 DNA: TGCGCCAGCAGCTTGGCCCAGTCGGGACTAGCGGGAAGTCGCCATGAGCAGTTCTTC. Translated, it gives CASSLAQSGLAGSRHEQFF.

The sample holds a few counts of this clone. The rearrangement links TRBV6-5 to TRBJ1-1; D uncertain. This CDR3 has 11 residues. Germline V gene data show CDR1 as MNHEY and CDR2 as SVGAGI. The V end was cut by 8 bases, the J end by 3 bases, with 7 bases between. This CDR3 is CASGRDTEAFF. The CDR3 DNA reads TGTGCCAGCGGTCGGGACACTGAAGCTTTCTTT.

This chain joins TRBV10-3 and TRBJ2-6, with D possibly TRBD1 on 6 matching bases. Per germline, CDR1 ENHRY and CDR2 SYGVKD. The CDR3 is 17 residues long. With 7 bases removed from V and 2 bases from J, the gap between germline ends came to 18 bases. As DNA, the CDR3 is TGTGCCATCAATAACAGGGATGGGGAAACTGGGGCCAACGTCCTGACTTTC. Translated: CAINNRDGETGANVLTF.

This chain links TRBV30 with TRBJ2-1, with 9 bases lining up with TRBD2. This CDR3 has 13 amino acids. V lost 4 bases and J lost 3; bases outside the gene matches: 1. Per the germline V gene, CDR1 is GTSNPN and CDR2 is SVGIG (reference sequence). For the CDR3, the DNA is TGTGCCTGGACAGCGGGAGGCTACAATGAGCAGTTCTTC. This sequence encodes CAWTAGGYNEQFF. The whole variable domain, remainder taken from reference TRBV30 and TRBJ2-1, is SQTIHQWPATLVQPVGSPLSLECTVEGTSNPNLYWYRQAAGRGLQLLFYSVGIGQISSEVPQNLSASRPQDRQFILSSKKLLLSDSGFYLCAWTAGGYNEQFFGPGTRLTVL.

This clone is a singleton in its sample. The V and J genes are TRBV11-3 and TRBJ2-4; a possible D gene is TRBD1 (6 bases). Germline CDR1 is SGHNT and CDR2 is YENEEA. The V end lost 3 bases, the J end lost 4 bases, and 13 bases lay between the germline ends. The CDR3 runs 15 residues. The CDR3 loop reads CASSLFSGEKNIQYF. The CDR3 bases are TGTGCCAGCAGCTTGTTCTCAGGGGAAAAAAACATTCAGTACTTC.